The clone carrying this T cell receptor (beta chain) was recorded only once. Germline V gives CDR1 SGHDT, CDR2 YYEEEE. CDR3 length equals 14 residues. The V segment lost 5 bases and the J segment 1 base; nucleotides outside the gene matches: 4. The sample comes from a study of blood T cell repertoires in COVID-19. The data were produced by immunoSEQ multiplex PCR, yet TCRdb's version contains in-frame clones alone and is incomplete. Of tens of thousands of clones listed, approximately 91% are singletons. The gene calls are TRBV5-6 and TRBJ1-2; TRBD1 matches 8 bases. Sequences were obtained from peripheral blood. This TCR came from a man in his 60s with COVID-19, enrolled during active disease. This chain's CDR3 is CASRVQGVNYGYTF. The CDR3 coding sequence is TGTGCCAGCAGAGTACAGGGGGTTAACTATGGCTACACCTTC.